One sample yielded the 17 T cell receptor beta chains listed below, sequenced in a study of blood T cell repertoires in COVID-19. The protocol was immunoSEQ multiplex PCR, while the TCRdb copy is restricted to in-frame clones and leaves out a portion. Here the sample spans about 28,000 clones, roughly 84% being singletons. Sequences were obtained from peripheral blood. The receptor set was obtained from a man in his 70s with active COVID-19.

This clone was seen a few times. The rearrangement links TRBV7-3 to TRBJ1-3; D is undetermined. V was clipped by 2 bases and J by 2 bases, with 4 bases between them. The CDR3 is made up of 13 amino acids. Germline assignment: CDR1 SGHTA and CDR2 FQGTGA. This CDR3 reads CASSLSAGNTIYF. The CDR3 DNA is TGTGCCAGCAGCTTATCGGCTGGAAACACCATATATTTT.

The rearrangement joins TRBV6-5 to TRBJ2-3, with TRBD2 matching over 12 bases. After removal of 6 bases from V and 1 base from J, the junction contained 2 bases not matched to a gene. From germline, CDR1 is MNHEY and CDR2 SVGAGI. The CDR3 spans 15 residues. CDR3 loop: CASSRLAGGTDTQYF. CDR3 sequence (DNA): TGTGCCAGCAGCCGACTAGCGGGGGGCACAGATACGCAGTATTTT.

The chain has TRBV6-5 and TRBJ1-6, with D hard to call. The CDR3 contains 15 residues. CDR1 and CDR2 (germline): MNHEY, SVGAGI. Trimming left V 0 bases short and J 5 bases short, with 8 bases between. CDR3 region: CASSYSSAHNSPLHF. CDR3 coding DNA: TGTGCCAGCAGTTACTCGAGCGCCCATAATTCACCCCTCCACTTT.

The chain combines TRBV5-1 with TRBJ1-6; the D is unclear. CDR1 is SGHRS, CDR2 YFSETQ, per germline. The length of the CDR3 is 13 residues. The germline V and J ends were trimmed by 4 bases and 9 bases, with 11 bases remaining between them. CDR3 sequence: CASSPMLISPLHF. CDR3 nucleotide sequence: TGCGCCAGCAGCCCCATGCTAATTTCACCCCTCCACTTT.

This chain joins TRBV11-3 and TRBJ2-1, with D tentatively TRBD1 (6 bases). V shed 3 bases and J shed 10 bases, with 16 bases lying between them. The CDR3 length is 14 residues. Germline V gene sequence: CDR1 SGHNT, CDR2 YENEEA. CDR3: CASSFKGVRREQFF. The CDR3 nucleotides read TGTGCCAGCAGCTTTAAGGGGGTAAGGAGGGAGCAGTTCTTC.

This sequence joins TRBV5-6 and TRBJ2-7; D is possibly TRBD1 (6 bases). Germline V lookup: CDR1 SGHDT, CDR2 YYEEEE. The CDR3 loop spans 14 amino acids. V was clipped by 5 bases and J by 4 bases, with 16 bases between them. For the CDR3, the DNA is TGTGCCAGCAGTTCTCCCGGGACACCTTACGAGCAGTACTTC. Translating gives CASSSPGTPYEQYF.

This sequence joins TRBV11-3 and TRBJ2-5; 12 nucleotides line up with TRBD2. V shed 1 base and J 2 bases; nucleotides not matched to a gene: 5. Per germline, CDR1 SGHNT and CDR2 YENEEA. This CDR3 contains 17 residues. CDR3 in amino acids: CASSLAGLAGGQETQYF. CDR3 bases: TGTGCCAGCAGCTTAGCGGGCCTAGCGGGGGGGCAAGAGACCCAGTACTTC.

The chain joins TRBV9 to TRBJ1-3; 9 nucleotides line up with TRBD1. V was clipped by 9 bases and J by 4 bases; unmatched bases: 14. CDR3 length: 16 amino acids. Germline CDR1 SGDLS, CDR2 YYNGEE. This chain's CDR3 is CATPGTGWISGNTIYF. As DNA, the CDR3 is TGTGCCACCCCGGGGACAGGGTGGATTTCCGGAAACACCATATATTTT.

The V and J genes are TRBV19 and TRBJ2-6, with D tentatively TRBD1 (6 bases). The CDR3 loop spans 16 amino acids. Germline CDR1 reads LNHDA; CDR2 reads SQIVND (reference sequence). The V gene lost 9 bases and the J gene lost 0 bases, with 15 bases spanning the gap. CDR3 DNA: TGTGCCAGCAGACAGGAGTCGATCTCTGGGGCCAACGTCCTGACTTTC. This gives the protein CASRQESISGANVLTF.

The rearrangement uses TRBV2 and TRBJ1-5, with 7 positions matching TRBD1. The V segment lost 11 bases and the J segment 3 bases; nucleotides outside the gene matches: 7. Germline lookup yields CDR1 SNHLY and CDR2 FYNNEI. The CDR3 is 13 amino acids. The chain's CDR3 is CAGKQGTNQPQHF. The DNA for the CDR3 is TGTGCCGGTAAACAGGGGACCAATCAGCCCCAGCATTTT. Full variable domain (remainder filled in from reference TRBV2 and TRBJ1-5): EPEVTQTPSHQVTQMGQEVILRCVPISNHLYFYWYRQILGQKVEFLVSFYNNEISEKSEIFDDQFSVERPDGSNFTLKIRSTKLEDSAMYFCAGKQGTNQPQHFGDGTRLSIL.

The rearrangement uses TRBV4-1 and TRBJ2-7; D is ambiguous. Deletions cut 2 bases from V and 4 bases from J, with 15 bases between. Per germline, CDR1 MGHRA and CDR2 YSYEKL. CDR3 size: 15 residues. CDR3 bases: TGCGCCAGCAGCCAATTATTGCGGTTTAAGTACGAGCAGTACTTC. Protein: CASSQLLRFKYEQYF.

On this clone: One junction end disagrees with the germline gene, perhaps due to a read error. The gene calls are TRBV19 and TRBJ2-6; D ambiguous. The CDR3 loop spans 15 amino acids. From germline, CDR1 is LNHDA and CDR2 SQIVND (reference sequence). In DNA, the CDR3 is TGTGCCAGTACTATATACAGCTCTGGGGCCAACGTCCTGACTTTC. Translation: CASTIYSSGANVLTF.

This clone was counted a few times. V gene TRBV11-3 combines with J gene TRBJ2-7; D unresolved. The CDR3 has 11 residues. V gave up 8 bases and J gave up 3 bases, with 8 bases separating them. Germline V gene sequence: CDR1 SGHNT, CDR2 YENEEA. The CDR3 coding sequence is TGTGCCAGCGGCAAAAGCTACGAGCAGTACTTC. It translates to CASGKSYEQYF.

This sequence joins TRBV28 and TRBJ2-3, with a tentative D call TRBD2 (5 bases). CDR1 and CDR2 from the germline V gene are MDHEN and SYDVKM. CDR3 length equals 14 residues. V lost 8 bases, J lost 1 base, and 13 bases lay in between. This CDR3 reads CASLGEIGTDTQYF. Written as DNA, the CDR3 is TGTGCCAGCCTCGGGGAAATTGGCACAGATACGCAGTATTTT. The full variable domain, in which reference TRBV28 and TRBJ2-3 provide the parts outside the CDR3, is DVKVTQSSRYLVKRTGEKVFLECVQDMDHENMFWYRQDPGLGLRLIYFSYDVKMKEKGDIPEGYSVSREKKERFSLILESASTNQTSMYLCASLGEIGTDTQYFGPGTRLTVL.

The chain recombines TRBV30 with TRBJ2-3; D might be TRBD2 (5 bases). CDR1 GTSNPN and CDR2 SVGIG come from the germline V gene (reference sequence). The CDR3 totals 12 residues. The ends were cut back, 2 bases at V and 3 bases at J, with 6 bases in the middle. This CDR3 is CAWSRETDTQYF. The CDR3 bases are TGTGCCTGGAGTCGGGAAACAGATACGCAGTATTTT. The variable domain in full, completed from reference TRBV30 and TRBJ2-3, reads SQTIHQWPATLVQPVGSPLSLECTVEGTSNPNLYWYRQAAGRGLQLLFYSVGIGQISSEVPQNLSASRPQDRQFILSSKKLLLSDSGFYLCAWSRETDTQYFGPGTRLTVL.

The CDR3 DNA sequence: TGTGCCTGTGGTGGGGGGGTTGGATTAAGCACAGATACGCAGTATTTT. Encoded protein: CACGGGVGLSTDTQYF. J is TRBJ2-3 and V is TRBV19; 7 nucleotides agree with TRBD2. The germline V gene has CDR1 LNHDA and CDR2 SQIVND (reference sequence). This CDR3 has 16 residues. Losses at the gene ends were 11 bases for V and 0 bases for J; bases not matched to a gene: 14.

The sample holds a few counts of this clone. The chain uses TRBV28 and TRBJ2-2; 16 nucleotides agree with TRBD2. The CDR3 has 19 amino acids. Trimming cost V 6 bases and J 4 bases; bases outside gene matches: 11. Germline values: CDR1 MDHEN, CDR2 SYDVKM. CDR3 nucleotides: TGTGCCAGCAGACCGGGGACTAGCGGGGGGGCTCTGGGCACCGGGGAGCTGTTTTTT. Encoded protein: CASRPGTSGGALGTGELFF. Full variable domain (rest looked up from reference TRBV28 and TRBJ2-2): DVKVTQSSRYLVKRTGEKVFLECVQDMDHENMFWYRQDPGLGLRLIYFSYDVKMKEKGDIPEGYSVSREKKERFSLILESASTNQTSMYLCASRPGTSGGALGTGELFFGEGSRLTVL.